The entry below gives a single T cell receptor beta chain sequence along with its context. This sample was taken from a study of T cell changes during pregnancy in multiple sclerosis. Using immunoSEQ multiplex PCR, the repertoire was profiled, and TCRdb retains in-frame clones only, with some absent. The sample lists around 60,000 clones, 93% occurring once. The CDR3 loop spans 16 amino acids. CDR1 SGHRS and CDR2 YFSETQ come from the germline V gene. V was pared by 0 bases and J by 1 base, with 4 bases of the junction left unmatched. The clonotype comes from a female donor with multiple sclerosis, enrolled in a pregnancy study. Sample: peripheral blood, taken after pregnancy. V gene TRBV5-1 combines with J gene TRBJ1-3, with 7 nucleotides matching TRBD1. The CDR3 sequence: CASSLGQGLSGNTIYF. Written as DNA, the CDR3 is TGCGCCAGCAGCTTGGGACAGGGACTTTCTGGAAACACCATATATTTT. Supplemented by reference TRBV5-1 and TRBJ1-3, the full variable domain reads KAGVTQTPRYLIKTRGQQVTLSCSPISGHRSVSWYQQTPGQGLQFLFEYFSETQRNKGNFPGRFSGRQFSNSRSEMNVSTLELGDSALYLCASSLGQGLSGNTIYFGEGSWLTVV.